This entry lists 30 T cell receptor beta chains sequenced from one sample in a study of T cells in Graves' hyperthyroidism and ophthalmopathy (dated by TCRdb to about 2019). Receptor libraries were prepared by multiplex PCR. TCRdb names Illumina HiSeq 2000 as the instrument used. TCR beta CDR3 regions were amplified from RNA transcripts. The TCR CDR3 was subjected to a first round of RT-PCR using the HTBI primer set and the Qiagen OneStep RT-PCR kit. TCRdb itself trimmed the public reads at Q25 with fastp, ran MiXCR and retained productive beta chains. Each CDR3 protein gets just one entry, which takes the most common genes and DNA from the rows behind it. The sample has under 700,000 distinct CDR3 sequences on record, over 15% of them singletons. The top ten clonotypes cover approximately 18% of the sample. The sequencing sample was made of blood. Receptors were obtained from a woman aged 18-35 years with Graves' hyperthyroidism.

The V call is TRBV27, the J call TRBJ2-7, with D uncertain. With 2 bases removed from V and 2 bases from J, the gap between germline ends came to 10 bases. CDR1 is MNHEY and CDR2 is SMNVEV in the germline V gene (reference sequence). The CDR3 is made up of 14 amino acids. The CDR3 sequence is CASSLNRVTYEQYF. As DNA, the CDR3 is TGTGCCAGCAGTTTAAATCGCGTTACCTACGAGCAGTACTTC.

This clonotype was picked up many times. This chain uses TRBV5-1 with TRBJ1-1; a possible D gene is TRBD1 (5 bases). V was pared by 4 bases and J by 1 base, with 14 bases between. CDR3 length: 15 residues. The germline CDR1 and CDR2 sequences are SGHRS and YFSETQ. CDR3 DNA sequence: TGCGCCAGCAGCGCCAGGTGGCAGGGGAACACTGAAGCTTTCTTT. It is translated as CASSARWQGNTEAFF.

The rearrangement uses TRBV5-4 and TRBJ2-1; D possibly corresponds to TRBD1 (7 bases). The CDR3 consists of 16 residues. Germline values: CDR1 SGHNT, CDR2 YYREEE (reference sequence). Trimming left V 4 bases short and J 0 bases short, with 14 bases between. The CDR3 is CASSQGGPSSYNEQFF. The DNA for the CDR3 is TGTGCCAGCAGCCAGGGGGGTCCCAGCTCCTACAATGAGCAGTTCTTC.

This clonotype was counted ten times or more. This chain joins TRBV12-3 or TRBV12-4 and TRBJ1-5; 9 bases match TRBD1. V was pared by 7 bases and J by 0 bases, with 13 bases of the junction left unmatched. CDR3 length: 18 residues. The CDR3 sequence: CASTPLGTGRYSNQPQHF. The CDR3 DNA reads as TGTGCCAGCACCCCCCTCGGGACAGGGAGATATAGCAATCAGCCCCAGCATTTT.

The CDR3 spells CTAGGPNEQFF. For the CDR3, the DNA is TGTACGGCGGGGGGGCCCAATGAGCAGTTCTTC. The V and J genes are TRBV19 and TRBJ2-1; 9 bases are shared with TRBD2. The CDR3 has 11 residues. In germline, CDR1 is LNHDA, CDR2 SQIVND (reference sequence).

This clonotype was counted at least ten times. The chain couples TRBV20-1 to TRBJ2-5; 9 positions agree with TRBD1. The CDR3 is made up of 14 amino acids. The J segment lost 5 bases and the V segment lost 7 bases, leaving 11 bases of the junction unmatched. Looked up from germline, CDR1 is DFQATT and CDR2 is SNEGSKA (reference sequence). The CDR3 loop reads CSVSSGTGTETQYF. In DNA, the CDR3 is TGCAGTGTATCCTCCGGGACAGGGACTGAGACCCAGTACTTC.

The chain recombines TRBV9 with TRBJ2-5; 12 bases fit TRBD2. The CDR3 is 17 amino acids. Germline CDR1 is SGDLS and CDR2 is YYNGEE. Unmatched junction bases numbered 4, after V lost 0 bases and J lost 1 base. CDR3 nucleotides: TGTGCCAGCAGCGTAGGGACTAGCGGGACCACCCAAGAGACCCAGTACTTC. It translates to CASSVGTSGTTQETQYF.

This chain uses TRBV12-5 with TRBJ2-5; D may match TRBD1 or TRBD2 (5 bases each). Between the trimmed V and J ends, which lost 0 bases and 1 base, there was a span of 12 bases. In germline, CDR1 is LGHNT, CDR2 FRNRAP. CDR3 length equals 16 residues. The CDR3 sequence is CASGLVVVGTQETQYF. DNA of the CDR3: TGTGCTAGTGGTTTGGTAGTGGTGGGGACCCAAGAGACCCAGTACTTC.

This clonotype was recorded at least ten times. V and J are TRBV7-6 and TRBJ1-1; D is perhaps TRBD1 (5 bases). This CDR3 region has 18 residues. Trimming shortened V by 5 bases and J by 0 bases, and 22 bases separated the two germline ends. In germline, CDR1 is SGHVS, CDR2 FNYEAQ. In nucleotides, the CDR3 is TGTGCCAGCAGCCGTTCCTTATCCCCCCAGGGTCTGAACACTGAAGCTTTCTTT. The encoded protein is CASSRSLSPQGLNTEAFF.

The DNA of the CDR3 is TGTGCCAGTAGTATAGAAGCCTCGGGACTCCTGGGGATTAATAGCAATCAGCCCCAGCATTTT. This codes for CASSIEASGLLGINSNQPQHF. This sequence joins TRBV19 and TRBJ1-5; TRBD1 might be the D (5 bases). V gave up 0 bases and J gave up 0 bases, with 24 bases separating them. Germline values: CDR1 LNHDA, CDR2 SQIVND (reference sequence). The CDR3 contains 21 residues.

This clonotype is a singleton in its sample. This sequence joins TRBV7-8 and TRBJ2-3, with TRBD2 matching over 8 bases. The V gene's germline CDR1 is SGHVS and CDR2 FQNEAQ. CDR3 length: 17 amino acids. The ends lost 2 bases at V and 3 bases at J; junction bases unmatched: 10. The CDR3 DNA reads TGTGCCAGCAGCTTATCATACCCGGGACTAGTAACAGATACGCAGTATTTT. This encodes CASSLSYPGLVTDTQYF.

As regards this clonotype: It may be a read error: a sequence one base away is much more abundant. V gene TRBV30 combines with J gene TRBJ2-1; the match to TRBD2 covers 12 bases. V was pared by 8 bases and J by 8 bases, with 13 bases of the junction left unmatched. CDR1 and CDR2 (germline): GTSNPN, SVGIG (reference sequence). The CDR3 is 15 residues long. The CDR3 DNA is TGTGCCCGGAAAACCGGACTAGCGGGATTAGATGAGCAGTTCTTC. This codes for CARKTGLAGLDEQFF.

About this clonotype: This may be a read error: a much more frequent sequence differs by one nucleotide. The chain carries TRBV30 and TRBJ1-1; D not resolved. This CDR3 comprises 14 residues. Germline CDR1 is GTSNPN and CDR2 is SVGIG (reference sequence). Here the CDR3 DNA reads TGTGCCTTCGCCCGGGCCTTCATGAACACTGTAGCTTTCTTT. Translating it yields CAFARAFMNTVAFF.

A remark on this clonotype: A much larger clone lies one base from this, so it may be a read error. The chain combines TRBV2 with TRBJ2-7; 12 bases line up with TRBD2. Germline CDR1 reads SNHLY; CDR2 reads FYNNEI. The CDR3 covers 20 residues. The CDR3: CASVAGTSGPTGTKSYEPYF. The CDR3 nucleotides read TGTGCCAGCGTAGCCGGGACTAGCGGGCCTACGGGGACCAAGTCCTACGAGCCGTACTTC.

The chain has TRBV4-1 and TRBJ2-5, with 8 bases lining up with TRBD1. CDR1 and CDR2 from the germline V gene are MGHRA and YSYEKL. The CDR3 runs to 15 residues. V lost 2 bases and J lost 5; bases outside the gene matches: 7. CDR3 bases: TGCGCCAGCAGCCAAACAGGGACAGGCGTGGAGACCCAGTACTTC. Protein product: CASSQTGTGVETQYF.

CDR3 sequence reads: CASTSQETQYF. CDR3 bases: TGCGCCAGCACAAGCCAAGAGACCCAGTACTTC. The gene calls are TRBV10-2 and TRBJ2-5; D is undetermined. This CDR3 has 11 amino acids. Trimming shortened V by 7 bases and J by 1 base, and 4 bases separated the two germline ends. Germline loops: CDR1 WSHSY, CDR2 SAAADI.

Ten or more counts support this clonotype. The CDR3 reads CASSSTKSGPAGGEQFF. DNA of the CDR3: TGTGCCAGCAGCTCCACCAAATCCGGGCCGGCGGGGGGTGAGCAGTTCTTC. V and J are TRBV11-2 and TRBJ2-1; 8 nucleotides agree with TRBD2. Germline V CDR1 and CDR2: SGHAT, FQNNGV. J lost 9 bases, V lost 4 bases, and 17 bases had no gene match. The length of the CDR3 is 17 residues.

This chain connects TRBV25-1 to TRBJ1-5, with TRBD1 identical over 10 bases. V trimming: 1 base; J trimming: 1 base; junction bases outside the gene matches: 1. This CDR3 is 16 amino acids long. The germline CDR1 and CDR2 sequences are MGHDK and SYGVNS. The CDR3 DNA follows: TGTGCCAGCAGTGAATCGGGACAGGGGAGCAATCAGCCCCAGCATTTT. It is translated as CASSESGQGSNQPQHF. The variable domain in full, completed from reference TRBV25-1 and TRBJ1-5, reads EADIYQTPRYLVIGTGKKITLECSQTMGHDKMYWYQQDPGMELHLIHYSYGVNSTEKGDLSSESTVSRIRTEHFPLTLESARPSHTSQYLCASSESGQGSNQPQHFGDGTRLSIL.

The chain has TRBV6-1 and TRBJ2-2; 7 positions match TRBD1. J was trimmed by 0 bases and V by 6 bases; bases with no gene match: 4. CDR1 is MNHNS and CDR2 is SASEGT in the germline V gene. CDR3 length: 15 residues. CDR3: CASRETGSNTGELFF. The CDR3 coding sequence is TGTGCCAGCAGAGAGACAGGGTCGAACACCGGGGAGCTGTTTTTT.

The chain employs TRBV20-1 and TRBJ2-2; 8 bases map to TRBD2. CDR1 DFQATT and CDR2 SNEGSKA come from the germline V gene (reference sequence). The CDR3 has 16 amino acids. Losses at the gene ends were 0 bases for V and 3 bases for J; bases not matched to a gene: 6. The CDR3, as DNA: TGCAGTGCTAGAGATTCGGGGGGGGCCGACACCGGGGAGCTGTTTTTT. This encodes CSARDSGGADTGELFF.

The chain joins TRBV7-9 to TRBJ1-5, with D perhaps matching TRBD1 (5 bases). Germline-derived CDR1 and CDR2 are SEHNR and FQNEAQ (reference sequence). V was pared by 5 bases and J by 4 bases, with 18 bases between. This CDR3 region has 16 residues. Written as DNA, the CDR3 is TGTGCCAGCAGCCCCGGTCTTCGGGGGTTAAATCAGCCCCAGCATTTT. Translation: CASSPGLRGLNQPQHF.

V is TRBV20-1 and J is TRBJ2-3, with TRBD2 matching over 10 bases. This CDR3 spans 16 amino acids. In germline, CDR1 is DFQATT, CDR2 SNEGSKA (reference sequence). V lost 2 bases to trimming and J lost 6 bases; unmatched junction nucleotides: 11. CDR3 DNA sequence: TGCAGTGCTAGACCCCCGGGGCTAGCGGGAGCGGATACGCAGTATTTT. This sequence encodes CSARPPGLAGADTQYF.

This clonotype was observed many times. The rearrangement uses TRBV5-1 and TRBJ1-1; 9 nucleotides align to TRBD1. The CDR3 extends over 15 amino acids. CDR1 is SGHRS, CDR2 YFSETQ, per germline. Trimming took 0 bases from V and 3 from J; bases not matched to a gene: 3. In DNA, the CDR3 is TGCGCCAGCAGCTTGGCCACAGGGGGCGACACTGAAGCTTTCTTT. This translates into CASSLATGGDTEAFF.

The rearrangement links TRBV19 to TRBJ1-4; weak D call: TRBD1 (5 bases). Trimming took 2 bases from V and 0 from J, leaving 7 bases between them. Per the germline V gene, CDR1 is LNHDA and CDR2 is SQIVND (reference sequence). This CDR3 contains 15 residues. CDR3 sequence reads: CASSIRDSTNEKLFF. CDR3 DNA sequence: TGTGCCAGTAGTATAAGGGACTCAACTAATGAAAAACTGTTTTTT.

This clonotype was recorded a few times. This chain links TRBV10-2 with TRBJ2-5, with a weak D call TRBD2 (5 bases). The CDR3 has 12 amino acids. V was cut by 5 bases and J by 5 bases, with 9 bases left in between. Germline loops: CDR1 WSHSY, CDR2 SAAADI. CDR3 DNA sequence: TGCGCCAGCAGTTTCGTAGCGGAGACCCAGTACTTC. Its protein product is CASSFVAETQYF.

The chain has TRBV10-3 and TRBJ2-5; 13 bases align to TRBD2. This CDR3 has 16 residues. V lost 4 bases to trimming and J lost 0 bases; unmatched junction nucleotides: 2. The germline CDR1 and CDR2 sequences are ENHRY and SYGVKD. CDR3 in DNA: TGTGCCATCAGTGGAGGGACTAGCGGGAACCAAGAGACCCAGTACTTC. Its protein is CAISGGTSGNQETQYF.

The rearrangement links TRBV5-1 to TRBJ1-2; no clear D. V shed 1 base and J shed 0 bases, with 7 bases lying between them. This CDR3 is built from 14 residues. CDR1 SGHRS and CDR2 YFSETQ come from the germline V gene. Here the CDR3 DNA reads TGCGCCAGCAGCTTGCGGTTTCCTAACTATGGCTACACCTTC. Translated: CASSLRFPNYGYTF.

This clonotype occurred a few times. The V and J genes are TRBV4-2 and TRBJ2-5, with D possibly matching TRBD2 (6 bases). This CDR3 is built from 15 residues. Germline assignment: CDR1 LGHNA and CDR2 YNFKEQ. Trimming shortened V by 0 bases and J by 2 bases, and 10 bases separated the two germline ends. As DNA, the CDR3 is TGTGCCAGCAGCCAAGACCGCGGGGCTCAAGAGACCCAGTACTTC. This gives the protein CASSQDRGAQETQYF.

This clonotype was picked up a small number of times. V gene TRBV20-1 combines with J gene TRBJ1-1; no reliable D call. This CDR3 comprises 12 residues. The germline V gene has CDR1 DFQATT and CDR2 SNEGSKA (reference sequence). The ends were cut back, 0 bases at V and 1 base at J, with 3 bases in the middle. The CDR3 region has the DNA TGCAGTGCTAGAGAAGCGAACACTGAAGCTTTCTTT. This gives the protein CSAREANTEAFF.

With respect to this clonotype: A read error is possible here, since a much larger clone lies one base away. The V and J genes are TRBV3-1 and TRBJ1-1, with 9 bases identical to TRBD1. The CDR3 is made up of 13 amino acids. In germline, CDR1 is LGHDT, CDR2 YNNKEL (reference sequence). J was trimmed by 13 bases and V by 5 bases; bases with no gene match: 11. The CDR3 here is CASSVPGQGFVFF. The CDR3 region has the DNA TGTGCCAGCAGCGTCCCGGGACAGGGCTTCGTTTTCTTT.